The clone carrying this T cell receptor beta chain has a handful of counts. Germline V gene lookup returns CDR1 SGHNT and CDR2 YYREEE (reference sequence). The CDR3 contains 16 residues. V lost 6 bases and J lost 3; bases outside the gene matches: 10. The sample originates from a study of OX40 agonist ivuxolimab in advanced cancers. Repertoires were generated with immunoSEQ multiplex PCR, while TCRdb's copy carries only in-frame clones and drops some. The sample consists of tens of thousands of clones, over 80% of them appearing once. The gene calls are TRBV5-4 and TRBJ2-1; 9 positions agree with TRBD2. The material was CD4+ or CD8+ T cells sorted from blood, obtained in a trial of the OX40 agonist ivuxolimab. The receptor was derived from an adult with an advanced solid tumor such as melanoma, head and neck, liver or kidney cancer. This chain's CDR3 is CASTLTTSGFYNEQFF. The DNA for the CDR3 is TGTGCCAGCACCCTCACGACTAGCGGATTCTACAATGAGCAGTTCTTC.